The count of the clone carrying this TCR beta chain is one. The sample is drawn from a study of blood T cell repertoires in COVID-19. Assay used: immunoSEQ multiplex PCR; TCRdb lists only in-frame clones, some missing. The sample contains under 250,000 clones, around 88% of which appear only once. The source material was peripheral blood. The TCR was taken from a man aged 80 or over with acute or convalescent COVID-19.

CDR3 sequence: CSVSGHLNTEAFF. The CDR3 DNA is TGCAGCGTATCTGGACACTTGAACACTGAAGCTTTCTTT. The chain links TRBV29-1 to TRBJ1-1; perhaps TRBD1 as D (5 bases). Per germline, CDR1 SQVTM and CDR2 ANQGSEA. Trimming took 6 bases from V and 0 from J, leaving 11 bases between them. CDR3 length equals 13 residues. Full variable domain (outside the CDR3, taken from reference TRBV29-1 and TRBJ1-1): SAVISQKPSRDICQRGTSLTIQCQVDSQVTMMFWYRQQPGQSLTLIATANQGSEATYESGFVIDKFPISRPNLTFSTLTVSNMSPEDSSIYLCSVSGHLNTEAFFGQGTRLTVV.